The 21 T cell receptor beta chains presented below share a single source sample, sequenced in a study of OX40 agonist ivuxolimab in advanced cancers. TCRdb's table, derived via immunoSEQ multiplex PCR, lists solely in-frame clones and lacks some. This table has roughly 43,000 clones, roughly four fifths appearing once. The sample in question was CD4+ or CD8+ T cells sorted from blood, obtained in a trial of the OX40 agonist ivuxolimab. All receptors come from an adult with an advanced solid tumor such as melanoma, head and neck, liver or kidney cancer.

The chain joins TRBV18 to TRBJ1-1, with 8 bases fitting TRBD1. The ends lost 2 bases at V and 3 bases at J; junction bases unmatched: 14. This CDR3 comprises 18 residues. CDR1 is KGHSH, CDR2 LQKENI, per germline. CDR3 in DNA: TGTGCCAGCTCACCATTCCGGGGCAGGGGGCAGACGGACACTGAAGCTTTCTTT. It specifies CASSPFRGRGQTDTEAFF.

J is TRBJ1-6 and V is TRBV9; a possible D gene is TRBD1 (6 bases). The CDR3 covers 15 residues. Germline CDR1 reads SGDLS; CDR2 reads YYNGEE. V lost 0 bases, J lost 7 bases, and 11 bases lay in between. The CDR3 loop reads CASSVVGGLNSPLHF. In nucleotides, the CDR3 is TGTGCCAGCAGCGTAGTGGGGGGCTTAAATTCACCCCTCCACTTT. The full variable domain, rest sourced from reference TRBV9 and TRBJ1-6, is DSGVTQTPKHLITATGQRVTLRCSPRSGDLSVYWYQQSLDQGLQFLIQYYNGEERAKGNILERFSAQQFPDLHSELNLSSLELGDSALYFCASSVVGGLNSPLHFGNGTRLTVT.

This chain joins TRBV7-9 and TRBJ2-7; D is perhaps TRBD1 (5 bases). The CDR3 spans 15 residues. Germline assignment: CDR1 SEHNR and CDR2 FQNEAQ (reference sequence). V was trimmed by 7 bases and J by 2 bases, leaving 18 bases between them. CDR3 amino acids: CASTKLDRPPYEQYF. In DNA, the CDR3 is TGTGCCAGCACCAAACTCGACAGACCTCCCTACGAGCAGTACTTC.

J is TRBJ2-1 and V is TRBV19; 9 nucleotides agree with TRBD1. Germline loops: CDR1 LNHDA, CDR2 SQIVND (reference sequence). The CDR3 is made up of 15 amino acids. J was trimmed by 10 bases and V by 4 bases; bases with no gene match: 11. CDR3 in DNA: TGTGCCAGTAGTACTACAGGGGGCCTCCCCCCAGAGCAGTTCTTC. It specifies CASSTTGGLPPEQFF.

The sample holds a few counts of this clone. The V and J genes are TRBV11-2 and TRBJ2-7; D may match TRBD1 or TRBD2 (5 bases each). The CDR3 is made up of 13 amino acids. V shed 3 bases and J shed 2 bases, with 8 bases lying between them. Germline V gene sequence: CDR1 SGHAT, CDR2 FQNNGV. The CDR3 loop is CASSLGRPYEQYF. In DNA, the CDR3 is TGTGCCAGCAGCTTGGGACGGCCCTACGAGCAGTACTTC.

The V gene is TRBV29-1, the J gene TRBJ2-2; TRBD1 matches 8 bases. Per germline, CDR1 SQVTM and CDR2 ANQGSEA. This CDR3 contains 13 residues. With 8 bases clipped from V and 4 bases from J, the junction kept 6 bases outside the gene matches. DNA for the CDR3: TGCAGCCTTTCTACAGGGGGCACCGGGGAGCTGTTTTTT. It yields the protein CSLSTGGTGELFF.

V usage is TRBV5-6 and J usage is TRBJ1-6; 9 nucleotides line up with TRBD1. CDR3 length: 15 residues. Germline loops: CDR1 SGHDT, CDR2 YYEEEE. With 3 bases clipped from V and 6 bases from J, the junction kept 4 bases outside the gene matches. CDR3 in amino acids: CASSSRTGANSPLHF. Here the CDR3 DNA reads TGTGCCAGCAGCTCGAGGACAGGGGCTAATTCACCCCTCCACTTT.

The chain recombines TRBV18 with TRBJ2-2, with 10 positions matching TRBD2. J gave up 7 bases and V 6 bases, and 11 bases lay outside the gene matches. The CDR3 sequence is 16 residues long. Germline V gives CDR1 KGHSH, CDR2 LQKENI. CDR3 sequence: CASSPTSGGAGGELFF. Here the CDR3 DNA reads TGTGCCAGCTCGCCTACAAGCGGGGGGGCCGGCGGGGAGCTGTTTTTT.

The V and J genes are TRBV5-1 and TRBJ2-2; D is possibly TRBD1 or TRBD2 (5 bases each). Trimming pared 0 bases from V and 2 bases from J, leaving 11 bases between. CDR3 length: 16 amino acids. The germline V gene encodes CDR1 SGHRS and CDR2 YFSETQ. CDR3 DNA: TGCGCCAGCAGCTTGGGGGACCGATACAACACCGGGGAGCTGTTTTTT. Protein: CASSLGDRYNTGELFF.

The gene calls are TRBV5-8 and TRBJ2-3; 12 nucleotides match TRBD2. The CDR3 contains 17 residues. J lost 2 bases, V lost 0 bases, and 4 bases had no gene match. Germline lookup yields CDR1 SGHTS and CDR2 YDEGEE. The CDR3 loop is CASSLATSGGYTDTQYF. DNA of the CDR3: TGTGCCAGCAGCTTGGCGACTAGCGGGGGATACACAGATACGCAGTATTTT. Looking up the rest from reference TRBV5-8 and TRBJ2-3 gives the full variable domain: EAGVTQSPTHLIKTRGQQATLRCSPISGHTSVYWYQQALGLGLQFLLWYDEGEERNRGNFPPRFSGRQFPNYSSELNVNALELEDSALYLCASSLATSGGYTDTQYFGPGTRLTVL.

CDR3: CASSIAPGIYYGYTF. As DNA, the CDR3 is TGTGCCAGTAGTATAGCCCCGGGCATCTACTATGGCTACACCTTC. This chain connects TRBV19 to TRBJ1-2; D is unresolved. The germline gives CDR1 LNHDA, CDR2 SQIVND (reference sequence). V lost 1 base to trimming and J lost 3 bases, with 12 bases between them. The CDR3 contains 15 residues.

The chain recombines TRBV9 with TRBJ1-1; D remains unclear. Trimming removed 0 bases from V and 0 bases from J, with 12 bases in between. Germline-derived CDR1 and CDR2 are SGDLS and YYNGEE. The CDR3 is made up of 16 amino acids. The CDR3 is CASSVAPELLNTEAFF. The CDR3 DNA sequence: TGTGCCAGCAGCGTAGCTCCGGAGTTATTGAACACTGAAGCTTTCTTT.

The V call is TRBV19, the J call TRBJ1-2, with D perhaps matching TRBD1 (5 bases). CDR3 size: 18 residues. Germline lookup yields CDR1 LNHDA and CDR2 SQIVND (reference sequence). V was clipped by 4 bases and J by 0 bases, with 21 bases between them. In DNA, the CDR3 is TGTGCCAGTAGTACGACACTCCTTTCGCCAGGGTCTAACTATGGCTACACCTTC. It specifies CASSTTLLSPGSNYGYTF.

This chain links TRBV5-4 with TRBJ1-2; TRBD1 might be the D (6 bases). This CDR3 has 15 amino acids. Germline CDR1 is SGHNT and CDR2 is YYREEE (reference sequence). V was shortened by 0 bases and J by 4 bases, with 13 bases between the two germline ends. The CDR3 DNA is TGTGCCAGCAGCTTGGTAGGGGGGACCACCTATGGCTACACCTTC. Translating it yields CASSLVGGTTYGYTF.

The chain is built from TRBV4-1 and TRBJ2-3; D is possibly TRBD1 (5 bases). Between the trimmed V and J ends, which lost 4 bases and 2 bases, there was a span of 16 bases. The CDR3 contains 16 residues. The V gene's germline CDR1 is MGHRA and CDR2 YSYEKL. The CDR3 coding sequence is TGCGCCAGCAGCCCCGGGCAGGGCCCCCTCACAGATACGCAGTATTTT. It specifies CASSPGQGPLTDTQYF.

This chain uses TRBV7-2 with TRBJ2-2; no definite D call. The germline CDR1 and CDR2 sequences are SGHTA and FQGNSA. The V end lost 1 base, the J end lost 6 bases, and 6 bases lay between the germline ends. The CDR3 sequence is 13 residues long. Here the CDR3 reads CASSLEVSGELFF. The DNA of the CDR3 is TGTGCCAGCAGCTTAGAGGTTTCCGGGGAGCTGTTTTTT.

The V and J genes are TRBV5-6 and TRBJ1-4; no definite D call. CDR1 and CDR2 from the germline V gene are SGHDT and YYEEEE. The CDR3 is 15 amino acids. The V and J ends lost 4 bases and 6 bases respectively, with 16 bases between them. Written as DNA, the CDR3 is TGTGCCAGCAGCCGCAATCCGGGTTCAGATGAAAAACTGTTTTTT. Amino acid sequence: CASSRNPGSDEKLFF. Full variable domain (missing parts from reference TRBV5-6 and TRBJ1-4): DAGVTQSPTHLIKTRGQQVTLRCSPKSGHDTVSWYQQALGQGPQFIFQYYEEEERQRGNFPDRFSGHQFPNYSSELNVNALLLGDSALYLCASSRNPGSDEKLFFGSGTQLSVL.

This clone has only one observation. The rearrangement uses TRBV6-5 and TRBJ2-1, with D possibly being TRBD2 (6 bases). Germline values: CDR1 MNHEY, CDR2 SVGAGI. The V and J ends lost 5 bases and 10 bases respectively, with 18 bases between them. The CDR3 spans 14 residues. As DNA, the CDR3 is TGTGCCAGCAGTCCCTCTCTCTGGAGCGGGGAGCAGTTCTTC. Its protein product is CASSPSLWSGEQFF.

The chain combines TRBV6-5 with TRBJ2-7, with a tentative D call TRBD1 (6 bases). Germline values: CDR1 MNHEY, CDR2 SVGAGI. The V end lost 6 bases, the J end lost 3 bases, and 15 bases lay between the germline ends. The CDR3 contains 14 residues. The DNA of the CDR3 is TGTGCCAGCAGGGCCCGGACAGCGGACTACGAGCAGTACTTC. It specifies CASRARTADYEQYF.

J is TRBJ1-2 and V is TRBV27, with a tentative D call TRBD1 (5 bases). Trimming shortened V by 8 bases and J by 13 bases, and 20 bases separated the two germline ends. CDR3 size: 12 residues. Germline lookup yields CDR1 MNHEY and CDR2 SMNVEV (reference sequence). The CDR3 nucleotides are TGTGCCAGCGGCCGGGACCTACATTTGTTCACCTTC. Its protein is CASGRDLHLFTF.

The chain carries TRBV9 and TRBJ2-1; TRBD2 matches 8 bases. CDR3 length: 16 residues. Germline CDR1 is SGDLS and CDR2 is YYNGEE. Losses at the gene ends were 0 bases for V and 4 bases for J; bases not matched to a gene: 6. Here the CDR3 DNA reads TGTGCCAGCAGCGTAGGGGGGACTAGTGTTTACAATGAGCAGTTCTTC. Its translation: CASSVGGTSVYNEQFF.